This TCR beta chain was identified in a study of cytomegalovirus exposure and HLA in healthy donors. Study-level information: HLA-typed donors were the source of roughly 85 million unique TCRs held in an early data release. General study findings and limits: The presence/absence work took it that sequencing depth was about the same across donors. In a later analysis, TCR beta V- and J-gene trimming showed a link to a missense DCLRE1C variant. Whilst most TCR sequences proved rare, a subset of public TCRs occurred across many donors.

It was with 60 Vbeta and 13 Jbeta primers that the PCR ran. Libraries were prepared by immunoSEQ multiplex PCR; TCRdb keeps only in-frame clonotypes and omits some of them. The sample has about 250,000 clones; 80% to 90% are singletons. J lost 0 bases, V lost 4 bases, and 6 bases had no gene match. Germline CDR1 is GTSNPN and CDR2 is SVGIG (reference sequence). The CDR3 has 14 residues. On this clone itself: The antigen remains unidentified.

This clonotype was obtained from a girl aged 2 to 9 in good health and CMV-seronegative. The sequenced sample was PBMCs. The chain is built from TRBV30 and TRBJ2-7, with TRBD2 matching 7 bases. This CDR3 is CAWNWRGSSYEQYF. CDR3 DNA: TGTGCCTGGAACTGGCGGGGGAGCTCCTACGAGCAGTACTTC.